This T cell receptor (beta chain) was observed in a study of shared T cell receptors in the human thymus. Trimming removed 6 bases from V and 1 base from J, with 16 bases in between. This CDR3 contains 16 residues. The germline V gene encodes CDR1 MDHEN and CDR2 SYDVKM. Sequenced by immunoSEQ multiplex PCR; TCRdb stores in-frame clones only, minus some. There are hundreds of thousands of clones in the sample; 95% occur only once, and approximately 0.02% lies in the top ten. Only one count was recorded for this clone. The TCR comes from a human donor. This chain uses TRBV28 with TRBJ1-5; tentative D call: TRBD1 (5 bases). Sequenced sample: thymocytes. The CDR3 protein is CASSPEGRNSNQPQHF. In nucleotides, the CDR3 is TGTGCCAGCAGCCCCGAGGGGAGAAACAGCAATCAGCCCCAGCATTTT. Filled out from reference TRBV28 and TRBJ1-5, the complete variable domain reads DVKVTQSSRYLVKRTGEKVFLECVQDMDHENMFWYRQDPGLGLRLIYFSYDVKMKEKGDIPEGYSVSREKKERFSLILESASTNQTSMYLCASSPEGRNSNQPQHFGDGTRLSIL.